The rows below give T cell receptor beta chains drawn from one sample of a study of T cells expressing NK-cell markers. TCRdb reanalyzed the 5' RACE reads and collapses them to one entry per CDR3 protein, without DNA. The data include 500,000 to 700,000 distinct CDR3 sequences; the top ten clones carry roughly 3.5%. Sequencing was carried out using blood T cells: a sorted CD56 or NKG2C T cell subset, CD4+ or CD8+ T cells, or bulk PBMC T cells (not recorded which). Every receptor here comes from a man younger than 35 in good health. The CDR3 runs from the conserved cysteine through the conserved F or W.

V gene: TRBV12-3/TRBV12-4; J gene: TRBJ1-2; CDR3 protein: CATSTGGGGYTF
V gene: TRBV27; J gene: TRBJ2-3; CDR3 protein: CASSLIGIPDTQYF
V gene: TRBV10-3; J gene: TRBJ1-1; CDR3 protein: CAISAYSVGEAFF
V gene: TRBV11-2; J gene: TRBJ2-2; CDR3 protein: CASSFLDGSLTGELFF
V gene: TRBV7-7; J gene: TRBJ2-1; CDR3 protein: CASSSGTSHNNEQFF
V gene: TRBV5-1; J gene: TRBJ2-3; CDR3 protein: CASSFFAPADTQYF
V gene: TRBV6-5; J gene: TRBJ1-1; CDR3 protein: CASSYSWEGEAFF
V gene: TRBV2; J gene: TRBJ2-7; CDR3 protein: CASSEKGFYEQYF
V gene: TRBV4-1; J gene: TRBJ2-3; CDR3 protein: CASSKVAVSTDTQYF
V gene: TRBV12-3/TRBV12-4; J gene: TRBJ2-5; CDR3 protein: CASSSRDRAFGPKETQYF